This entry concerns a single T cell receptor beta chain. Trimming stripped 7 bases from V and 4 bases from J, with 10 bases between. The CDR3 is 13 amino acids. Construction of the TCRbeta library involved unique molecular identifiers. MiXCR, applied by TCRdb to the PCR reads, yields one record per CDR3 protein. The data contain some 640,000 distinct CDR3 sequences, around 16% of them singletons. The source of the sample is a study of T-cell reconstitution after alpha-beta-depleted transplantation in children. The sequenced sample was PBMCs from the stem cell graft donor, obtained from the stem cell graft. This receptor was obtained from a human donor who donated a stem cell graft to a child with acute myeloid leukemia. The chain carries TRBV12-3 or TRBV12-4 and TRBJ2-2; TRBD1 might be the D (5 bases). CDR3 protein: CASNPTVTGELFF. The CDR3 region has the DNA TGTGCCAGCAACCCGACAGTCACCGGGGAGCTGTTTTTT.